This T cell receptor beta chain is drawn from a study of blood T cell repertoires in COVID-19. Clones were read by immunoSEQ multiplex PCR, and TCRdb kept only the in-frame ones, dropping some. The sample has 390,000 or so clones; 80% to 90% are singletons. The study drew participants aged about 18 to 89 years from about two dozen US areas. Researchers sorted participants into cohorts using their self-reported clinical history. V shed 4 bases, J shed 5 bases, and the junction held 9 bases outside the gene matches. Germline V gene data show CDR1 as SGHDT and CDR2 as YYEEEE. The length of the CDR3 is 17 residues.

This sequence originates from a man aged 18 to 29 who had recovered from COVID-19. The rearrangement links TRBV5-6 to TRBJ2-2; 12 bases fit TRBD2. The material sequenced was PBMCs or T cells enriched from blood (not recorded which). The CDR3 nucleotides are TGTGCCAGCAGCCGCCCCTCTAGCGGGAGGGTTACCGGGGAGCTGTTTTTT. Encoded protein: CASSRPSSGRVTGELFF.